These 28 T cell receptor beta chains originate from one sample sequenced in a study of CD8+ T cells in alopecia areata. Sequencing templates came from extracted RNA that was reverse transcribed into cDNA. Here immunoSEQ multiplex PCR was the method, and the copy in TCRdb shows in-frame clones only, minus some. The profile shows about 270,000 clones, approximately 60% of them singletons. Treatment here: oral pan-JAK inhibitor, 5-10 mg twice daily. The sample consisted of CD4+ T cells sorted from blood, taken at roughly week 52, from a patient treated with tofacitinib. The receptors originated from a human donor with alopecia areata.

The rearrangement uses TRBV18 and TRBJ2-1; 8 bases are a match to TRBD1. V lost 0 bases, J lost 7 bases, and 2 bases stayed unmatched. CDR1 and CDR2 (germline): KGHSH, LQKENI. The CDR3 is made up of 14 amino acids. Here the CDR3 DNA reads TGTGCCAGCTCACCACCGGACAGGGAGAATGAGCAGTTCTTC. Amino acid sequence: CASSPPDRENEQFF.

This clone was counted a few times. The V gene is TRBV13, the J gene TRBJ2-7, with 11 bases matching TRBD2. Germline V gene data show CDR1 as PRHDT and CDR2 as FYEKMQ (reference sequence). Losses at the gene ends were 5 bases for V and 1 base for J; bases not matched to a gene: 7. The CDR3 has 16 amino acids. The CDR3 nucleotides are TGTGCCAGCAGCGCCCGACTAGCGGGGATATCCTACGAGCAGTACTTC. Translating gives CASSARLAGISYEQYF.

This chain uses TRBV29-1 with TRBJ2-5; tentatively, D is TRBD1 (6 bases). The CDR3 loop spans 12 amino acids. Deletions cut 8 bases from V and 5 bases from J, with 15 bases between. CDR1 SQVTM and CDR2 ANQGSEA come from the germline V gene. This CDR3 is CSISAGVETQYF. The CDR3 nucleotides are TGCAGCATTTCGGCAGGGGTGGAGACCCAGTACTTC. Complete variable domain (other parts from reference TRBV29-1 and TRBJ2-5): SAVISQKPSRDICQRGTSLTIQCQVDSQVTMMFWYRQQPGQSLTLIATANQGSEATYESGFVIDKFPISRPNLTFSTLTVSNMSPEDSSIYLCSISAGVETQYFGPGTRLLVL.

The gene calls are TRBV18 and TRBJ2-3, with TRBD2 identical over 13 bases. Looked up from germline, CDR1 is KGHSH and CDR2 is LQKENI. J was trimmed by 1 base and V by 3 bases; bases with no gene match: 1. The CDR3 length is 16 residues. The CDR3 loop is CASSPGLAGGTDTQYF. In DNA form, the CDR3 reads TGTGCCAGCTCACCTGGACTAGCGGGGGGCACAGATACGCAGTATTTT.

The chain is built from TRBV6-1 and TRBJ1-5; 11 positions agree with TRBD1. Germline V lookup: CDR1 MNHNS, CDR2 SASEGT. The trim removed 4 bases at V and 4 bases at J, leaving 6 bases unmatched. The CDR3 sequence is 16 residues long. The CDR3, as DNA: TGTGCCAGCAGTGCCCGGACAGGGGGCGGGAATCAGCCCCAGCATTTT. Protein sequence: CASSARTGGGNQPQHF.

The J gene is TRBJ2-3, the V gene TRBV10-3, with TRBD1 identical over 9 bases. With 6 bases clipped from V and 4 bases from J, the junction kept 8 bases outside the gene matches. Germline V gene data show CDR1 as ENHRY and CDR2 as SYGVKD. The CDR3 is 15 residues long. Written as DNA, the CDR3 is TGTGCCATCAGACAGACAGGGGGAGTTTCAGATACGCAGTATTTT. Protein: CAIRQTGGVSDTQYF.

The chain carries TRBV23-1 and TRBJ2-3; 8 bases are shared with TRBD2. TRBV23-1 is sorted into the ORF group, with uncertain function. CDR3 length: 16 amino acids. The J segment lost 3 bases and the V segment lost 1 base, leaving 6 bases of the junction unmatched. The DNA for the CDR3 is TGCGCCAGCAGTCAATGTCTGACTAGCGTGACAGATACGCAGTATTTT. This gives the protein CASSQCLTSVTDTQYF.

The gene calls are TRBV5-7 and TRBJ2-7, with unresolved D. TRBV5-7 is flagged as an ORF with uncertain function. V lost 5 bases, J lost 0 bases, and 6 bases lay in between. The CDR3 extends over 12 amino acids. As DNA, the CDR3 is TGTGCCAGCAGAGGGCCCTCCTACGAGCAGTACTTC. The encoded protein is CASRGPSYEQYF.

The sample holds a few counts of this clone. The J gene is TRBJ1-2, the V gene TRBV15, with a tentative D call TRBD1 (6 bases). This CDR3 region has 16 residues. The germline V and J ends were trimmed by 0 bases and 4 bases, with 15 bases remaining between them. The germline V gene encodes CDR1 LNHNV and CDR2 YYDKDF (reference sequence). CDR3 region: CATSRDRGTKIYGYTF. The CDR3 nucleotides are TGTGCCACCAGCAGAGACAGGGGAACCAAAATCTATGGCTACACCTTC.

The V call is TRBV29-1, the J call TRBJ2-7, with D perhaps TRBD2 (7 bases). The V end was cut by 6 bases, the J end by 6 bases, with 18 bases between. CDR1 is SQVTM and CDR2 is ANQGSEA in the germline V gene. The length of the CDR3 is 13 residues. As DNA, the CDR3 is TGCAGCGTCCACGGTGGGGGGGCTGGCGAGCAGTACTTC. Protein sequence: CSVHGGGAGEQYF.

The genes are TRBV29-1 and TRBJ2-7, with D possibly being TRBD1 (6 bases). Germline V gene data show CDR1 as SQVTM and CDR2 as ANQGSEA. Trimming removed 6 bases at V and 5 bases at J, with 17 bases between. This CDR3 spans 13 amino acids. The DNA of the CDR3 is TGCAGCGTGGGGGCAGCTCAGTTCGACGAGCAGTACTTC. Protein sequence: CSVGAAQFDEQYF.

This rearrangement joins TRBV4-1 to TRBJ2-1, with D tentatively TRBD1 (6 bases). Germline CDR1 is MGHRA and CDR2 is YSYEKL. The V end was cut by 2 bases, the J end by 8 bases, with 13 bases between. This CDR3 is 14 amino acids long. The CDR3 loop reads CASSQLGDNDEQFF. CDR3 coding DNA: TGCGCCAGCAGCCAACTAGGGGACAATGATGAGCAGTTCTTC.

This rearrangement joins TRBV7-9 to TRBJ1-5, with 7 positions matching TRBD1. V lost 3 bases, J lost 2 bases, and 7 bases stayed unmatched. This CDR3 has 16 residues. The germline CDR1 and CDR2 sequences are SEHNR and FQNEAQ (reference sequence). This chain's CDR3 is CASSFVDRDGNQPQHF. CDR3 in DNA: TGTGCCAGCAGCTTTGTCGACAGGGATGGCAATCAGCCCCAGCATTTT.

This clone was recorded a few times. This chain connects TRBV12-5 to TRBJ2-1; the D is unclear. In germline, CDR1 is LGHNT, CDR2 FRNRAP. Trimming cost V 6 bases and J 8 bases, with 8 bases left between them. CDR3 length: 11 amino acids. Here the CDR3 DNA reads TGTGCTAGTGGCATCGGGTATGAGCAGTTCTTC. Its translation: CASGIGYEQFF.

This clone was seen more than once but under ten times. V gene TRBV10-3 combines with J gene TRBJ2-1, with TRBD2 identical over 11 bases. Germline CDR1 ENHRY, CDR2 SYGVKD. After removal of 8 bases from V and 5 bases from J, the junction contained 8 bases not matched to a gene. The CDR3 is 15 residues long. The CDR3 protein is CAISLGLAGNNEQFF. Here the CDR3 DNA reads TGTGCCATCTCTCTCGGACTAGCGGGTAACAATGAGCAGTTCTTC.

The chain is built from TRBV7-2 and TRBJ1-2; 9 bases align to TRBD1. V trimming: 5 bases; J trimming: 7 bases; junction bases outside the gene matches: 8. Per the germline V gene, CDR1 is SGHTA and CDR2 is FQGNSA. The CDR3 consists of 14 residues. CDR3 bases: TGTGCCAGCAGCCATCCGGGACAGGGATTTGGCTACACCTTC. It specifies CASSHPGQGFGYTF. The full variable domain, with the rest looked up from reference TRBV7-2 and TRBJ1-2, is GAGVSQSPSNKVTEKGKDVELRCDPISGHTALYWYRQSLGQGLEFLIYFQGNSAPDKSGLPSDRFSAERTGGSVSTLTIQRTQQEDSAVYLCASSHPGQGFGYTFGSGTRLTVV.

This chain joins TRBV30 and TRBJ2-7, with D tentatively TRBD1 or TRBD2 (5 bases each). V lost 6 bases, J lost 6 bases, and 18 bases lay in between. The CDR3 totals 13 residues. Germline lookup yields CDR1 GTSNPN and CDR2 SVGIG (reference sequence). CDR3 loop: CACTRGDSREQYF. In DNA, the CDR3 is TGTGCCTGCACACGGGGCGATTCCCGCGAGCAGTACTTC.

This chain joins TRBV6-6 and TRBJ1-1; D is uncertain. CDR1 and CDR2 (germline): MNHNY, SVGAGI (reference sequence). The CDR3 runs 12 residues. V lost 7 bases and J lost 1, with 7 bases in between. For the CDR3, the DNA is TGTGCCAGCATTAGGGAGAACACTGAAGCTTTCTTT. This encodes CASIRENTEAFF.

V is TRBV4-1 and J is TRBJ2-7; tentative D call: TRBD2 (6 bases). V was cut by 0 bases and J by 1 base, with 13 bases left in between. The length of the CDR3 is 16 residues. Germline lookup yields CDR1 MGHRA and CDR2 YSYEKL. In DNA form, the CDR3 reads TGCGCCAGCAGCCAAGAAGGAGGGTCGGATTCCTACGAGCAGTACTTC. As protein: CASSQEGGSDSYEQYF.

The chain couples TRBV27 to TRBJ2-3; possible D gene TRBD1, 7 bases. The germline CDR1 and CDR2 sequences are MNHEY and SMNVEV (reference sequence). V was pared by 9 bases and J by 1 base, with 11 bases between. The CDR3 contains 13 residues. This CDR3 is CASQGGGTDTQYF. Here the CDR3 DNA reads TGTGCCAGTCAGGGGGGAGGCACAGATACGCAGTATTTT.

Comments on this clone: This sample also contains other DNA sequences that code for the same CDR3. The chain links TRBV29-1 to TRBJ2-7; a weak D match, TRBD2 (5 bases). Deletions cut 6 bases from V and 0 bases from J, with 9 bases between. CDR1 SQVTM and CDR2 ANQGSEA come from the germline V gene. The CDR3 loop spans 12 amino acids. The CDR3 reads CSVGSPSYEQYF. In nucleotides, the CDR3 is TGCAGCGTAGGGAGCCCCTCCTACGAGCAGTACTTC.

The V and J genes are TRBV27 and TRBJ1-5; TRBD1 is a possible D gene (5 bases). Deletions cut 4 bases from V and 5 bases from J, with 12 bases between. Germline assignment: CDR1 MNHEY and CDR2 SMNVEV (reference sequence). CDR3 size: 14 residues. The CDR3 DNA follows: TGTGCCAGCAGTTACCAGGGTAGATATCAGCCCCAGCATTTT. Amino acids: CASSYQGRYQPQHF.

The rearrangement uses TRBV15 and TRBJ1-2; D is undetermined. The CDR3 loop spans 14 amino acids. Germline assignment: CDR1 LNHNV and CDR2 YYDKDF (reference sequence). Deletions cut 3 bases from V and 6 bases from J, with 14 bases between. The CDR3: CATSSQDGSDGYTF. CDR3 bases: TGTGCCACCAGCAGTCAGGATGGGAGTGATGGCTACACCTTC.

This chain links TRBV5-6 with TRBJ2-1; TRBD1 matches at 10 bases. The CDR3 has 16 amino acids. CDR1 is SGHDT, CDR2 YYEEEE, per germline. The ends lost 0 bases at V and 7 bases at J; junction bases unmatched: 7. CDR3 in amino acids: CASSLVFDRGQNEQFF. CDR3 nucleotides: TGTGCCAGCAGCTTGGTCTTCGACAGGGGGCAAAATGAGCAGTTCTTC.

This clone has a handful of counts. J is TRBJ1-1 and V is TRBV4-1; no clear D. The ends were cut back, 6 bases at V and 4 bases at J, with 12 bases in the middle. The CDR3 length is 13 residues. Germline V gene lookup returns CDR1 MGHRA and CDR2 YSYEKL. The DNA for the CDR3 is TGCGCCAGCAGGCAGACATTATTCACTGAAGCTTTCTTT. It translates to CASRQTLFTEAFF.

CDR3 loop: CAISDPSGGIGELFF. The CDR3 nucleotides read TGTGCCATCAGTGACCCTAGCGGGGGTATCGGGGAGCTGTTTTTT. The chain couples TRBV10-3 to TRBJ2-2; TRBD2 agrees at 10 bases. There are 15 residues in the CDR3. From germline, CDR1 is ENHRY and CDR2 SYGVKD. With 3 bases clipped from V and 7 bases from J, the junction kept 5 bases outside the gene matches.

The chain carries TRBV7-2 and TRBJ2-7; D is possibly TRBD1 or TRBD2 (5 bases each). This CDR3 region has 11 residues. The V end was cut by 4 bases, the J end by 4 bases, with 5 bases between. CDR1 and CDR2 from the germline V gene are SGHTA and FQGNSA. The CDR3 nucleotides are TGTGCCAGCAGCTGGGGGTACGAGCAGTACTTC. Translation: CASSWGYEQYF.

V gene TRBV7-2 combines with J gene TRBJ2-5, with unresolved D. The V end lost 5 bases, the J end lost 1 base, and 8 bases lay between the germline ends. CDR1 SGHTA and CDR2 FQGNSA come from the germline V gene. The CDR3 runs 13 residues. This chain's CDR3 is CASSRELQETQYF. In DNA, the CDR3 is TGTGCCAGCAGCCGAGAACTCCAAGAGACCCAGTACTTC.